What follows describes a single T cell receptor beta chain. As yet, its antigen is unknown. V was pared by 2 bases and J by 2 bases, with 17 bases between. The CDR3 runs to 18 residues. Germline values: CDR1 SGHRS, CDR2 YFSETQ. PCR amplification relied on 60 Vbeta primers (plus 13 Jbeta primers). Libraries were prepared by immunoSEQ multiplex PCR; TCRdb keeps only in-frame clonotypes and omits some of them. The sample has some 100,000 clones, 74% seen once; the top ten hold 9.5% to 13%. These data are taken from a study of cytomegalovirus exposure and HLA in healthy donors. Overall study findings and caveats: Common viral pathogens seemed to be connected with several of the most significant clusters, according to a later analysis.

The chain carries TRBV5-1 and TRBJ1-6, with a weak D call TRBD1 (5 bases). The clonotype comes from a woman between 45 and 65 years old in good health and CMV-seropositive. Sequencing was performed on PBMCs. CDR3 protein: CASSLTGGTVAYNSPLHF. The CDR3 DNA is TGCGCCAGCAGCTTAACTGGCGGGACGGTAGCCTATAATTCACCCCTCCACTTT.